A selection of T cell receptor beta chains follows, all from one sample in a study of CD8 T cells in Susac syndrome. A single record per CDR3 protein comes from TCRdb applying MiXCR to the immunoSEQ multiplex PCR reads. The sample consists of roughly 200,000 distinct CDR3 sequences, around 95% of them appearing once. Sequencing was done on a sample of CD4+ T cells from PBMCs. These receptor sequences come from a human donor with multiple sclerosis. The CDR3 runs from the conserved cysteine through the conserved F or W. Fields, in order: CDR3 length, V gene, J gene, D gene, clone size, CDR3 DNA, CDR3 protein. D genes are given only for firm matches. Part of the rows lack a size; the others show once, few, many or a class for expanded clones.

>13|TRBV2|TRBJ1-4|.|.
TGTGCCAGCAGCTCCACCATGGCTGAAAAACTGTTTTTT
CASSSTMAEKLFF
>15|TRBV30|TRBJ1-1|.|.
TGTGCCTGGAGAATGAGGCGACATCTGAACACTGAAGCTTTCTTT
CAWRMRRHLNTEAFF
>13|TRBV11-3|TRBJ2-3|.|once
TGTGCCAGCAGCTTAGGGTGGGGAGATACGCAGTATTTT
CASSLGWGDTQYF
>12|TRBV10-3|TRBJ1-5|.|.
TGTGCCATCAGTGAGGACAGGCAGCCCCAGCATTTT
CAISEDRQPQHF
>19|TRBV4-2|TRBJ1-2|.|.
TGTGCCAGCAGCCAAGAGGTCATGGGGTTATTGCAAGCTAACTATGGCTACACCTTC
CASSQEVMGLLQANYGYTF
>16|TRBV3-1|TRBJ1-2|.|once
TGTGCCAGCAGCCCGAACCTACTACGGGACAACTATGGCTACACCTTC
CASSPNLLRDNYGYTF
>15|TRBV7-2|TRBJ2-7|TRBD1|.
TGTGCCAGCAGCTTAGCCGGGACAGGCTTCTACGAGCAGTACTTC
CASSLAGTGFYEQYF
>15|TRBV18|TRBJ2-2|TRBD1|.
TGTGCCAGCTCAGTGGGGACAGCGAACACCGGGGAGCTGTTTTTT
CASSVGTANTGELFF
>16|TRBV6-1|TRBJ1-5|.|.
TGTGCCAGCAGAACCTTCCGAGGTAGGAGCAATCAGCCCCAGCATTTT
CASRTFRGRSNQPQHF
>14|TRBV20-1|TRBJ1-4|TRBD1|.
TGCAGTGCTAGGCAGGGGGGCTCACTCGAAAAACTGTTTTTT
CSARQGGSLEKLFF
>14|TRBV5-1|TRBJ2-2|.|.
TGCGCCAGCAGCTTGGATGGGAGCACCGGGGAGCTGTTTTTT
CASSLDGSTGELFF
>12|TRBV29-1|TRBJ1-2|TRBD1|.
TGCAGCGCCCTACTAGACAGGGGCCTCCCCGCCTTC
CSALLDRGLPAF
>14|TRBV6-6|TRBJ1-4|TRBD1|.
TGTGCCAGCAGCTCGGACAGGGGGGGTGAAAAACTGTTTTTT
CASSSDRGGEKLFF
>11|TRBV2|TRBJ2-5|.|.
TGTGCCAGCAGGTTTAGCGAGACCCAGTACTTC
CASRFSETQYF
>15|TRBV24-1|TRBJ1-2|.|.
TGTGCCACCAGTGATTGGCGGCGAGGAAATATTGGCTACACCTTC
CATSDWRRGNIGYTF
>14|TRBV27|TRBJ1-2|.|.
TGTGCCAGCAGTCTCCGGGACGGCAACTATGGCTACACCTTC
CASSLRDGNYGYTF
>14|TRBV10-3|TRBJ1-1|.|.
TGTGCCATCAGTGACCAGGGGAAGGACACTGAAGCTTTCTTT
CAISDQGKDTEAFF
>15|TRBV30|TRBJ1-6|.|.
TGTGCCTGGAGTGTAGGGGGGTTGGGGAATTCACCCCTCCACTTT
CAWSVGGLGNSPLHF
>13|TRBV7-9|TRBJ2-5|.|.
TGTGCCAGCAGCATCGGAAGCGGAGAGACCCAGTACTTC
CASSIGSGETQYF
>11|TRBV7-2|TRBJ1-6|.|.
TGTGCCAGCAGCCGCCGTCAAACCCTCCACTTT
CASSRRQTLHF
>14|TRBV5-4|TRBJ1-6|.|once
TGTGCCAGCAGCCCCGGGAGGGGTAATTCACCCCTCCACTTT
CASSPGRGNSPLHF
>13|TRBV29-1|TRBJ1-1|.|.
TGCAGCGTTGAAGAACGGATGAACACTGAAGCTTTCTTT
CSVEERMNTEAFF
>15|TRBV7-2|TRBJ2-7|.|.
TGTGCCAGCAGCTTATCCGGGGGGCAGAACTACGAGCAGTACTTC
CASSLSGGQNYEQYF
>15|TRBV27|TRBJ2-5|.|.
TGTGCCTCCCAGCCTTTGGGGGCGGCAGGGAAGTCCCAGTACTTC
CASQPLGAAGKSQYF
>14|TRBV5-4|TRBJ1-2|.|.
TGTGCCAGCAGCTTGGGACAGGTTGACTATGGCTACACCTTC
CASSLGQVDYGYTF
>13|TRBV6-6|TRBJ2-3|TRBD1|.
TGTGCCACCAAGACAGGGGACACAGATACGCAGTATTTT
CATKTGDTDTQYF
>17|TRBV6-1|TRBJ1-6|.|.
TGTGCCAGCACCATTGGTCCGGTTAGTGGGTCTAATTCACCCCTCCACTTT
CASTIGPVSGSNSPLHF
>14|TRBV6-6|TRBJ2-5|.|.
TGTGCCAGCACTAGAGGGGGGGCAGGAGAGACCCAGTACTTC
CASTRGGAGETQYF
>15|TRBV27|TRBJ1-6|.|.
TGTGCCAGCAGACCCTGGGGGGCCTATAATTCACCCCTCCACTTT
CASRPWGAYNSPLHF
>14|TRBV30|TRBJ2-3|.|.
TGTGCCTGGAGTGGCAAAAGCGGCCTAAGGGCGCAGTATTTT
CAWSGKSGLRAQYF
>17|TRBV12-3/TRBV12-4|TRBJ1-3|.|.
TGTGCCAGCAGTTTAGCTGGACAGTTCTACTCTGGAAACACCATATATTTT
CASSLAGQFYSGNTIYF
>13|TRBV6-1|TRBJ2-5|.|.
TGTGCCAGCAGTGAAGCACCCCACCAAGCCCAGTACTTC
CASSEAPHQAQYF
>16|TRBV2|TRBJ1-5|TRBD1|.
TGTGCCAGCAGTTACGATACAGGGGCGGGAAATCAGCCCCAGCATTTT
CASSYDTGAGNQPQHF
>12|TRBV28|TRBJ1-2|.|.
TGTGCCAGCAGTTTGAGTTCCTATGGCTACACCTTC
CASSLSSYGYTF
>14|TRBV30|TRBJ2-3|.|.
TGTGCCTGGAGGCCGACCGGAAACACAGATACGCAGTATTTT
CAWRPTGNTDTQYF
>14|TRBV5-4|TRBJ1-1|.|.
TGTGCCAGCAGCTTGATGGCGGTAGACACTGAAGCTTTCTTT
CASSLMAVDTEAFF
>14|TRBV20-1|TRBJ2-3|.|.
TGCAGTGGAGGCCGGGACAAAGACACAGATACGCAGTATTTT
CSGGRDKDTDTQYF
>13|TRBV20-1|TRBJ1-6|TRBD1|.
TGCAGTGCTAGAGCAGGGGGTAACTCACCCCTCCACTTT
CSARAGGNSPLHF
>13|TRBV5-1|TRBJ2-5|TRBD1|.
TGCGCCAGCCGAGACAGGGATGGGGAGACCCAGTACTTC
CASRDRDGETQYF
>12|TRBV29-1|TRBJ2-7|TRBD2|once
TGCAGCGGAGGCGGGGGTAACCACGAGCAGTACTTC
CSGGGGNHEQYF
>15|TRBV15|TRBJ2-5|TRBD2|.
TGTGCCACCAGCAGAGTTGCGGGGGGCCGGGAGACCCAGTACTTC
CATSRVAGGRETQYF
>12|TRBV19|TRBJ1-2|.|.
TGTGCCAGTAGTATCGATCGGGGAGGCTACACCTTC
CASSIDRGGYTF
>14|TRBV29-1|TRBJ2-5|.|.
TGCAGCGTGAGGCCCGACAGTTTACAAGAGACCCAGTACTTC
CSVRPDSLQETQYF
>16|TRBV4-2|TRBJ1-6|TRBD1|.
TGTGCCAGCAGCCAAGATACGGGACAGGGATTCGAACCCCTCCACTTT
CASSQDTGQGFEPLHF
>15|TRBV6-6|TRBJ1-5|TRBD1|.
TGTGCCACCGGGACAGGGCAAGCTAGCAATCAGCCCCAGCATTTT
CATGTGQASNQPQHF
>12|TRBV7-9|TRBJ2-5|.|.
TGTGCCAGCAGCTTAGAGGGCGGAGGCGAGTACTTC
CASSLEGGGEYF